A single sample gave rise to the 30 T cell receptor beta chains below, sequenced in a study of brain metastases from non-small cell lung cancer. Sequenced by immunoSEQ multiplex PCR; TCRdb stores in-frame clones only, minus some. The profile covers about 2,500 clones, with approximately 80% appearing a single time and around 17% taken by the ten largest. The specimen sequenced was tumor-adjacent normal tissue. These receptors were taken from a donor aged 40 or over with non-small cell lung cancer.

This chain links TRBV30 with TRBJ1-4; 11 bases agree with TRBD1. V dropped 1 base and J dropped 6; count of bases not matched to a gene: 1. This CDR3 region has 14 residues. Per germline, CDR1 GTSNPN and CDR2 SVGIG (reference sequence). The CDR3 region is CAWSEGQGDEKLFF. CDR3 nucleotides: TGTGCCTGGAGTGAGGGACAGGGGGATGAAAAACTGTTTTTT.

The chain links TRBV27 to TRBJ1-2; 8 bases fit TRBD1. CDR3 length equals 15 residues. Germline V gives CDR1 MNHEY, CDR2 SMNVEV (reference sequence). The V gene end was trimmed by 5 bases and the J gene end by 4 bases; junction bases not matched to a gene: 9. CDR3 amino acids: CASSPPRQGTYGYTF. CDR3 nucleotides: TGTGCCAGCAGTCCCCCCCGACAGGGGACCTATGGCTACACCTTC.

This clone was seen a single time. In DNA form, the CDR3 reads TGTGCCTGGGGACAGGGAGGGTTGAACTATGGCTACACCTTC. Residues: CAWGQGGLNYGYTF. The V and J genes are TRBV30 and TRBJ1-2, with 8 bases identical to TRBD1. The CDR3 spans 14 residues. Per the germline V gene, CDR1 is GTSNPN and CDR2 is SVGIG (reference sequence). The junction had 7 bases not matched to a gene; V was cut back by 5 bases and J by 2 bases.

J is TRBJ1-4 and V is TRBV16, with D possibly TRBD1 on 5 matching bases. The V gene's germline CDR1 is KGHSY and CDR2 FQNENV. V shed 0 bases and J shed 5 bases, with 10 bases lying between them. The CDR3 sequence is 15 residues long. CDR3 sequence reads: CASSQSGGFNEKLFF. DNA of the CDR3: TGTGCCAGCAGCCAATCGGGGGGGTTCAATGAAAAACTGTTTTTT.

The chain employs TRBV6-5 and TRBJ1-1, with D perhaps TRBD1 (5 bases). Germline values: CDR1 MNHEY, CDR2 SVGAGI. There are 16 residues in the CDR3. V was cut by 4 bases and J by 3 bases, with 18 bases left in between. The CDR3 nucleotides are TGTGCCAGCAGTTCTAGAGGGGTACAGTTCGACACTGAAGCTTTCTTT. Translating it yields CASSSRGVQFDTEAFF.

To note about this clone: A single base separates this from a much larger clone, so it may be a read error. This sample also contains other DNA sequences that code for the same CDR3. The chain is built from TRBV5-4 and TRBJ1-1; 9 positions match TRBD1. The germline V gene has CDR1 SGHNT and CDR2 YYREEE (reference sequence). The CDR3 sequence is 14 residues long. Losses at the gene ends were 2 bases for V and 11 bases for J; bases not matched to a gene: 10. The CDR3 nucleotides read TGTGCCAGCAGCTTACCGGGACAGGGAGTTATGGCTTTCTTT. This sequence encodes CASSLPGQGVMAFF.

The chain joins TRBV11-1 to TRBJ2-1; possibly TRBD2 for D (6 bases). Germline CDR1 SGHAT, CDR2 FQDESV (reference sequence). The V and J ends lost 2 bases and 6 bases respectively, with 17 bases between them. This CDR3 is built from 16 residues. The CDR3 DNA reads TGTGCCAGCAGCTTACAAGGACTAACGGAATTCAATGAGCAGTTCTTC. This translates into CASSLQGLTEFNEQFF.

About this clone itself: A junction end diverges from the germline sequence, so it may reflect a read error. The chain combines TRBV18 with TRBJ2-7, with 8 bases fitting TRBD1. Germline lookup yields CDR1 KGHSH and CDR2 LQKENI. The CDR3 sequence is 14 residues long. As DNA, the CDR3 is TGTGTCAGCTCACCGGGACAGGCCCCCTACGAGCAGTACTTC. It encodes CVSSPGQAPYEQYF. The variable domain in full, completed from reference TRBV18 and TRBJ2-7, reads NAGVMQNPRHLVRRRGQEARLRCSPMKGHSHVYWYRQLPEEGLKFMVYLQKENIIDESGMPKERFSAEFPKEGPSILRIQQVVRGDSAAYFCVSSPGQAPYEQYFGPGTRLTVT.

V gene TRBV9 combines with J gene TRBJ1-1; D is perhaps TRBD1 (6 bases). The CDR3 extends over 17 amino acids. From germline, CDR1 is SGDLS and CDR2 YYNGEE. V dropped 4 bases and J dropped 2 bases, with 21 bases sitting between them. Here the CDR3 reads CASSIEPWGALNTEAFF. The CDR3 bases are TGTGCCAGCAGCATAGAACCGTGGGGGGCTCTTAACACTGAAGCTTTCTTT.

The rearrangement uses TRBV24-1 and TRBJ2-1; D is unresolved. The CDR3 is made up of 14 amino acids. The V and J ends lost 1 base and 2 bases respectively, with 5 bases between them. The germline V gene has CDR1 KGHDR and CDR2 SFDVKD. The CDR3 region has the DNA TGTGCCACCAGTGATTTAGGAGCCTACAATGAGCAGTTCTTC. This codes for CATSDLGAYNEQFF.

About this clone: A much larger clone sits a single nucleotide away, making a read error possible. At the DNA level, this CDR3 is encoded by other sequences in the same sample as well. The rearrangement uses TRBV19 and TRBJ1-5; D is unclear. V shed 8 bases and J shed 0 bases, with 14 bases lying between them. Germline V lookup: CDR1 LNHDA, CDR2 SQIVND (reference sequence). CDR3 length: 15 residues. The DNA for the CDR3 is TGTGCCAGTCGGGGTTCTTCGTCTAGCAATCAGCCCCAGCATTTT. It encodes CASRGSSSSNQPQHF.

The chain is built from TRBV5-1 and TRBJ2-5; possible D gene TRBD2, 6 bases. The CDR3 spans 15 residues. Trimming removed 0 bases at V and 6 bases at J, with 15 bases between. The germline V gene has CDR1 SGHRS and CDR2 YFSETQ. The CDR3 DNA reads as TGCGCCAGCAGCTTGGCCGGTACTAGCCGGAAGACCCAGTACTTC. Protein: CASSLAGTSRKTQYF. Based on the CDR3 plus reference TRBV5-1 and TRBJ2-5, the full variable domain is KAGVTQTPRYLIKTRGQQVTLSCSPISGHRSVSWYQQTPGQGLQFLFEYFSETQRNKGNFPGRFSGRQFSNSRSEMNVSTLELGDSALYLCASSLAGTSRKTQYFGPGTRLLVL.

The chain joins TRBV29-1 to TRBJ2-7, with a possible D match to TRBD2 (7 bases). The germline CDR1 and CDR2 sequences are SQVTM and ANQGSEA. This CDR3 spans 13 amino acids. V lost 7 bases and J 1 base, leaving 14 bases between the germline ends. The CDR3 nucleotides read TGCAGCGGGACGGAGGGGGGGTCCTACGAGCAGTACTTC. As protein: CSGTEGGSYEQYF.

This chain connects TRBV9 to TRBJ1-1; weak D call: TRBD1 (5 bases). Trimming left V 0 bases short and J 1 base short, with 10 bases between. This CDR3 has 15 amino acids. Germline assignment: CDR1 SGDLS and CDR2 YYNGEE. The CDR3 reads CASSVGPGANTEAFF. CDR3 nucleotides: TGTGCCAGCAGCGTAGGGCCCGGGGCGAACACTGAAGCTTTCTTT. The full variable domain, rest sourced from reference TRBV9 and TRBJ1-1, is DSGVTQTPKHLITATGQRVTLRCSPRSGDLSVYWYQQSLDQGLQFLIQYYNGEERAKGNILERFSAQQFPDLHSELNLSSLELGDSALYFCASSVGPGANTEAFFGQGTRLTVV.

The count of this clone is one. The rearrangement links TRBV10-2 to TRBJ1-6, with D unresolved. Trimming cost V 2 bases and J 11 bases, with 10 bases left between them. The CDR3 covers 13 residues. CDR1 is WSHSY and CDR2 is SAAADI in the germline V gene. The CDR3 DNA reads TGCGCCAGCAGTGAGACAGTAGGGACACCCCTCCACTTT. Translating it yields CASSETVGTPLHF.

The gene calls are TRBV2 and TRBJ1-2; 7 bases are shared with TRBD1. Germline V lookup: CDR1 SNHLY, CDR2 FYNNEI. J gave up 2 bases and V 6 bases, and 9 bases lay outside the gene matches. The CDR3 spans 15 residues. In DNA form, the CDR3 reads TGTGCCAGCAGGGGTACCCAGACAGGGAACTATGGCTACACCTTC. This sequence encodes CASRGTQTGNYGYTF.

The chain employs TRBV20-1 and TRBJ1-5, with TRBD1 identical over 12 bases. This CDR3 has 15 amino acids. Germline lookup yields CDR1 DFQATT and CDR2 SNEGSKA (reference sequence). Germline trimming cut 3 bases from V and 8 bases from J; bases unmatched to any gene: 8. CDR3 sequence: CSASGTGGGWKPQHF. DNA for the CDR3: TGCAGTGCTAGTGGGACAGGGGGCGGTTGGAAGCCCCAGCATTTT.

The V gene is TRBV19, the J gene TRBJ1-3, with unresolved D. Germline V gene sequence: CDR1 LNHDA, CDR2 SQIVND (reference sequence). The CDR3 is made up of 14 amino acids. The V end lost 9 bases, the J end lost 0 bases, and 12 bases lay between the germline ends. This CDR3 reads CASRRASSGNTIYF. Here the CDR3 DNA reads TGTGCCAGCCGAAGGGCAAGCTCTGGAAACACCATATATTTT.

V is TRBV12-3 or TRBV12-4 and J is TRBJ2-7; maybe TRBD1 (5 bases). The ends were cut back, 3 bases at V and 6 bases at J, with 12 bases in the middle. This CDR3 is built from 13 residues. The DNA for the CDR3 is TGTGCCAGCAGTTTTGGGCAGGGAACCGAGCAGTACTTC. Its protein is CASSFGQGTEQYF.

The chain carries TRBV18 and TRBJ1-1; 7 bases align to TRBD1. The germline V gene encodes CDR1 KGHSH and CDR2 LQKENI. The CDR3 extends over 15 amino acids. J gave up 0 bases and V 4 bases, and 5 bases lay outside the gene matches. CDR3 loop: CASSQAGTVNTEAFF. CDR3 DNA: TGTGCCAGCTCACAAGCCGGGACAGTGAACACTGAAGCTTTCTTT.

Concerning this clone: Other nucleotide sequences in the sample specify the same CDR3. The V gene is TRBV4-2, the J gene TRBJ1-6, with 12 bases matching TRBD1. Trimming removed 0 bases from V and 10 bases from J; junction bases left unmatched: 7. The CDR3 has 17 residues. CDR1 LGHNA and CDR2 YNFKEQ come from the germline V gene. This CDR3 is CASSQDSSGTGGSPLHF. As DNA, the CDR3 is TGTGCCAGCAGCCAAGATAGCTCCGGGACAGGGGGCTCACCCCTCCACTTT.

The CDR3 spells CASSAAGGEGNEQFF. The CDR3 nucleotides are TGTGCCAGCAGCGCGGCAGGGGGCGAAGGCAATGAGCAGTTCTTC. This sequence joins TRBV7-3 and TRBJ2-1, with 8 positions matching TRBD1. This CDR3 has 15 residues. Germline CDR1 and CDR2: SGHTA and FQGTGA. V was pared by 5 bases and J by 6 bases, with 9 bases of the junction left unmatched.

This clone was observed once. The CDR3 loop is CASSGGYSNQPQHF. CDR3 DNA sequence: TGTGCCAGCAGCGGAGGATATAGCAATCAGCCCCAGCATTTT. The chain carries TRBV5-5 and TRBJ1-5; D not certain. The CDR3 loop spans 14 amino acids. V lost 4 bases, J lost 0 bases, and 8 bases lay in between. From germline, CDR1 is SGHKS and CDR2 YYEKEE (reference sequence). Based on the CDR3 plus reference TRBV5-5 and TRBJ1-5, the full variable domain is DAGVTQSPTHLIKTRGQQVTLRCSPISGHKSVSWYQQVLGQGPQFIFQYYEKEERGRGNFPDRFSARQFPNYSSELNVNALLLGDSALYLCASSGGYSNQPQHFGDGTRLSIL.

This clone was seen only once. The chain has TRBV11-3 and TRBJ2-5, with 8 bases fitting TRBD2. The CDR3 extends over 15 amino acids. In germline, CDR1 is SGHNT, CDR2 YENEEA. J was trimmed by 3 bases and V by 5 bases; bases with no gene match: 8. DNA of the CDR3: TGTGCCAGCAGCCCCAAGCGGGGGATCGAAGAGACCCAGTACTTC. Protein sequence: CASSPKRGIEETQYF.

The genes are TRBV4-2 and TRBJ2-5; TRBD2 aligns across 8 bases. Trimming cost V 8 bases and J 0 bases; bases outside gene matches: 11. This CDR3 spans 16 amino acids. Germline values: CDR1 LGHNA, CDR2 YNFKEQ. The chain's CDR3 is CASGGGGAGDQETQYF. For the CDR3, the DNA is TGTGCCAGCGGGGGCGGGGGAGCGGGGGACCAAGAGACCCAGTACTTC.

J is TRBJ1-1 and V is TRBV24-1; D is undetermined. V shed 4 bases and J shed 3 bases, with 8 bases lying between them. The CDR3 runs to 13 residues. Germline V gene data show CDR1 as KGHDR and CDR2 as SFDVKD. CDR3 in amino acids: CATSEGYDTEAFF. The CDR3 coding sequence is TGTGCCACCAGTGAGGGGTATGACACTGAAGCTTTCTTT.

The chain carries TRBV2 and TRBJ1-1; a possible D gene is TRBD1 (6 bases). Germline V lookup: CDR1 SNHLY, CDR2 FYNNEI. The CDR3 totals 14 residues. Between the trimmed V and J ends, which lost 3 bases and 4 bases, there was a span of 12 bases. CDR3 loop: CASSDRGFSTEAFF. CDR3 bases: TGTGCCAGCAGTGACAGGGGTTTCAGCACTGAAGCTTTCTTT. Supplemented by reference TRBV2 and TRBJ1-1, the full variable domain reads EPEVTQTPSHQVTQMGQEVILRCVPISNHLYFYWYRQILGQKVEFLVSFYNNEISEKSEIFDDQFSVERPDGSNFTLKIRSTKLEDSAMYFCASSDRGFSTEAFFGQGTRLTVV.

CDR3 sequence: CASSYLGRPNTEAFF. The CDR3 nucleotides are TGTGCCAGCAGCTACCTTGGACGGCCGAACACTGAAGCTTTCTTT. V is TRBV7-2 and J is TRBJ1-1; D remains ambiguous. The CDR3 contains 15 residues. Between the trimmed V and J ends, which lost 4 bases and 1 base, there was a span of 13 bases. Germline V CDR1 and CDR2: SGHTA, FQGNSA. Drawing the rest from reference TRBV7-2 and TRBJ1-1, the complete variable domain is GAGVSQSPSNKVTEKGKDVELRCDPISGHTALYWYRQSLGQGLEFLIYFQGNSAPDKSGLPSDRFSAERTGGSVSTLTIQRTQQEDSAVYLCASSYLGRPNTEAFFGQGTRLTVV.

The CDR3 reads CASSLFGQGLSEAFF. The CDR3, as DNA: TGTGCCAGCAGCTTATTTGGGCAGGGGCTCTCTGAAGCTTTCTTT. The rearrangement links TRBV7-3 to TRBJ1-1; possible D gene TRBD1, 6 bases. The V gene's germline CDR1 is SGHTA and CDR2 FQGTGA. The CDR3 is made up of 15 amino acids. V was clipped by 2 bases and J by 6 bases, with 16 bases between them.

The chain has TRBV9 and TRBJ2-7; D gene unclear. CDR3 length equals 16 residues. Trimming removed 0 bases at V and 2 bases at J, with 15 bases between. Germline V gives CDR1 SGDLS, CDR2 YYNGEE. The CDR3 coding sequence is TGTGCCAGCAGCGTAGGATTGTTCGAAGGTACCTACGAGCAGTACTTC. This codes for CASSVGLFEGTYEQYF.